The next 10 T cell receptor beta chains were all read from a single sample in a study of glioma-infiltrating T cells. TCR alpha and beta CDR3 regions were amplified from RNA using iRepertoire nested multiplex PCR. TCRdb reprocessed the multiplex PCR reads via MiXCR and lists one record per CDR3 protein. The table shows about 180,000 distinct CDR3 sequences, with around 45% occurring only once. The sample taken for sequencing was glioma tissue, nonneoplastic brain tissue, or PBMCs (not recorded which). The receptors were sampled from a human donor with low-grade glioma or glioblastoma, undergoing nonglioma brain surgery, or in good health (not recorded which).

CDR3 sequence: CASSPRDANKDTQYF. Written as DNA, the CDR3 is TGTGCCAGCAGCCCCAGGGACGCCAATAAGGATACGCAGTATTTT. V is TRBV13 and J is TRBJ2-3; D is possibly TRBD1 or TRBD2 (5 bases each). This CDR3 contains 15 residues. The V gene's germline CDR1 is PRHDT and CDR2 FYEKMQ (reference sequence). V gave up 5 bases and J gave up 6 bases, with 18 bases separating them. The whole variable domain, filled in from reference TRBV13 and TRBJ2-3, reads AAGVIQSPRHLIKEKRETATLKCYPIPRHDTVYWYQQGPGQDPQFLISFYEKMQSDKGSIPDRFSAQQFSDYHSELNMSSLELGDSALYFCASSPRDANKDTQYFGPGTRLTVL.

The chain recombines TRBV20-1 with TRBJ2-3; maybe TRBD1 (6 bases). CDR3 size: 12 residues. Germline V gene sequence: CDR1 DFQATT, CDR2 SNEGSKA (reference sequence). The CDR3 protein is CIARDPGVVQYF. DNA for the CDR3: TGCATCGCTAGAGATCCAGGGGTCGTGCAGTATTTT.

This clonotype has ten or more counts. The chain carries TRBV14 and TRBJ1-1, with 7 nucleotides matching TRBD1. The CDR3 is 14 residues long. Germline V gives CDR1 SGHDN, CDR2 FVKESK. Trimming at V came to 4 bases and at J to 1 base, leaving 3 bases not matched to a gene. The CDR3 coding sequence is TGTGCCAGCAGCCTCCGGACAGGGAACACTGAAGCTTTCTTT. Residues: CASSLRTGNTEAFF. Combining the CDR3 with reference TRBV14 and TRBJ1-1 gives the whole variable domain EAGVTQFPSHSVIEKGQTVTLRCDPISGHDNLYWYRRVMGKEIKFLLHFVKESKQDESGMPNNRFLAERTGGTYSTLKVQPAELEDSGVYFCASSLRTGNTEAFFGQGTRLTVV.

Comment on this clonotype: A much larger clone differs by one base, so this may be a read error. This chain uses TRBV4-1 with TRBJ2-1; D is undetermined. Germline CDR1 reads MGHRA; CDR2 reads YSYEKL. V lost 8 bases, J lost 9 bases, and 14 bases lay in between. This CDR3 is 12 amino acids long. The CDR3 sequence is CASSQTYSEQFF. The CDR3 DNA is TGCGCCAGCTCCCAGACTTATAGTGAGCAGTTCTTC.

V usage is TRBV19 and J usage is TRBJ2-1, with unresolved D. CDR1 and CDR2 (germline): LNHDA, SQIVND (reference sequence). CDR3 length equals 16 residues. V lost 5 bases, J lost 12 bases, and 26 bases lay in between. Here the CDR3 DNA reads TGTGCCAGTAGTGTCAGAAGAGATAGTCCTACAATGGGGCAGTTCTTC. Translating gives CASSVRRDSPTMGQFF. The variable domain in full, completed from reference TRBV19 and TRBJ2-1, reads DGGITQSPKYLFRKEGQNVTLSCEQNLNHDAMYWYRQDPGQGLRLIYYSQIVNDFQKGDIAEGYSVSREKKESFPLTVTSAQKNPTAFYLCASSVRRDSPTMGQFFGPGTRLTVL.

This clonotype came up a few times. The genes are TRBV2 and TRBJ2-1; D might be TRBD2 (6 bases). Germline values: CDR1 SNHLY, CDR2 FYNNEI. The V gene lost 9 bases and the J gene lost 5 bases, with 14 bases spanning the gap. The CDR3 is made up of 13 amino acids. DNA of the CDR3: TGTGCCAGTTTCCGGGACTTAAACAATGAGCAGTTCTTC. It codes for CASFRDLNNEQFF.

As regards this clonotype: With a much larger clone just one base away, this may be a read error. The CDR3 coding sequence is TGCAGCGTTGAATCGGGAGGTGGACAGCCCAAGCATTTT. Translating gives CSVESGGGQPKHF. The chain is built from TRBV29-1 and TRBJ1-5; a possible D gene is TRBD1 (6 bases). Germline CDR1 and CDR2: SQVTM and ANQGSEA. This CDR3 is 13 amino acids long. The full variable domain, rest sourced from reference TRBV29-1 and TRBJ1-5, is SAVISQKPSRDICQRGTSLTIQCQVDSQVTMMFWYRQQPGQSLTLIATANQGSEATYESGFVIDKFPISRPNLTFSTLTVSNMSPEDSSIYLCSVESGGGQPKHFGDGTRLSIL.

By share, this clonotype ranks as medium-sized. This CDR3 is CASRSRGQSSYEQYF. The CDR3, as DNA: TGTGCCAGCAGGAGTAGGGGACAGAGCTCCTACGAGCAGTACTTC. The chain combines TRBV6-1 with TRBJ2-7; the match to TRBD1 covers 7 bases. Per the germline V gene, CDR1 is MNHNS and CDR2 is SASEGT. This CDR3 is built from 15 residues. V was pared by 6 bases and J by 0 bases, with 8 bases of the junction left unmatched.

This clonotype was counted between two and nine times. The chain carries TRBV2 and TRBJ2-5; D is unresolved. There are 15 residues in the CDR3. Trimming took off 3 bases at V and 3 bases at J, with 14 bases between the two ends. Germline CDR1 and CDR2: SNHLY and FYNNEI. The CDR3 here is CASSEVPTLEETQYF. DNA for the CDR3: TGTGCCAGCAGTGAGGTCCCCACCCTGGAAGAGACCCAGTACTTC.

The chain is built from TRBV29-1 and TRBJ2-5; possible D gene TRBD2, 5 bases. Deletions cut 2 bases from V and 9 bases from J, with 16 bases between. The CDR3 contains 13 residues. Germline CDR1 and CDR2: SQVTM and ANQGSEA. The CDR3 coding sequence is TGCAGCGTTGAACTAGCAGCCCCGACGGCCCAGTACTTC. Its translation is CSVELAAPTAQYF.